This record covers a single T cell receptor beta chain. The data are from a study of blood T cell repertoires in COVID-19. For the study at large: Acute-phase and convalescent COVID-19 samples originated in the United States, Italy and Spain.

Here immunoSEQ multiplex PCR was the method, and the copy in TCRdb shows in-frame clones only, minus some. The sample gives roughly 440,000 clones, around 88% of which show up once; around an eighth is in the top ten. The sequencing input was peripheral blood. The receptor was isolated from a woman aged 45-65 years with COVID-19, enrolled during active disease.

This CDR3 is CASSSQKGGYTF. DNA for the CDR3: TGTGCCAGCAGTTCACAAAAGGGGGGCTACACCTTC. The V and J genes are TRBV28 and TRBJ1-2, with D possibly matching TRBD1 (5 bases). Germline assignment: CDR1 MDHEN and CDR2 SYDVKM. The V gene lost 4 bases and the J gene lost 8 bases, with 11 bases spanning the gap. The CDR3 is 12 residues long.